This entry features one T cell receptor (beta chain) sequence. The data derive from a study of blood T cell repertoires in COVID-19. The wider study: Spain, Italy and the United States supplied samples that represented acute and convalescent COVID-19. T cells, B-cell-depleted T cells, or PBMCs supplied cDNA or gDNA.

Original data processing: Reference gene primer amplification gave estimated nucleated cell counts. Only in-frame clones appear in the TCRdb table, and some are missing; sequencing was by immunoSEQ multiplex PCR. From that table come the V and J calls and clone size; the DNA was used to work out D and trimming. Among about 73,000 clones listed, 80% to 85% were seen once. The CDR3 length is 14 residues. V lost 0 bases, J lost 2 bases, and 9 bases lay in between. Per germline, CDR1 SGHKS and CDR2 YYEKEE (reference sequence). The chain combines TRBV5-5 with TRBJ2-7, with D unclear. The sequenced material came from peripheral blood. This TCR derives from a human donor in a cohort sampled during active COVID-19. CDR3 sequence: CASSLEEQTYEQYF. In nucleotides, the CDR3 is TGTGCCAGCAGCTTGGAAGAACAGACCTACGAGCAGTACTTC.